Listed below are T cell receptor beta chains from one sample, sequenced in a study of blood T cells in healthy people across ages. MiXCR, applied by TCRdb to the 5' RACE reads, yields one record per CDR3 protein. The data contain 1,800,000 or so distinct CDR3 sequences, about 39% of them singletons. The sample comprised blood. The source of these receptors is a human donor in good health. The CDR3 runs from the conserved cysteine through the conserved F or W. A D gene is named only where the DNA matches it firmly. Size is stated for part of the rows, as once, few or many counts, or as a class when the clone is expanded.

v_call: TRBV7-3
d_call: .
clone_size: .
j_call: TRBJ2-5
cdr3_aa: CASSPLPSETQYF
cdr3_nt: TGTGCCAGCAGCCCCCTGCCGAGTGAGACCCAGTACTTC

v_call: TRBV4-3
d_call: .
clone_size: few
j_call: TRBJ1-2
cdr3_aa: CASSHDGRAVLRGYTF
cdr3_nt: TGCGCCAGCAGCCATGATGGACGGGCGGTGCTCCGCGGCTACACCTTC

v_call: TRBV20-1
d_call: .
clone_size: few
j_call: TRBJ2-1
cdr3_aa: CSARDLRGRNEQFF
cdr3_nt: TGCAGTGCTAGAGATCTCCGGGGGAGGAATGAGCAGTTCTTC

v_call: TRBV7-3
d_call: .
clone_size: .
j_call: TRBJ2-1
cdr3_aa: CASNSRRGVSDEQFF
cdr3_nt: TGTGCCAGCAACTCTAGGAGGGGCGTGAGCGATGAGCAGTTCTTC

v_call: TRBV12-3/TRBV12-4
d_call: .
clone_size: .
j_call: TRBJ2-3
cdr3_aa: CASSLVDVPRTDTQYF
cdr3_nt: TGTGCCAGCAGTTTGGTGGATGTGCCTAGGACAGATACGCAGTATTTT

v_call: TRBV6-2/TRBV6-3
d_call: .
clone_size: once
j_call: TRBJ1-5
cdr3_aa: CASSYSIGGEGNQPQHF
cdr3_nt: TGTGCCAGCAGTTACTCGATCGGGGGAGAGGGAAATCAGCCCCAGCATTTT

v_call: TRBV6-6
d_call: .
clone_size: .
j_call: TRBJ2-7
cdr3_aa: CASSYIGGGASYEQYF
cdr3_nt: TGTGCCAGCAGTTACATTGGCGGGGGCGCTTCCTACGAGCAGTACTTC

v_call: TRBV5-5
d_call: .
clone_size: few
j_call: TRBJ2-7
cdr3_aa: CASSIGQGEYEQYF
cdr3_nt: TGTGCCAGCAGCATTGGACAAGGAGAATACGAGCAGTACTTC

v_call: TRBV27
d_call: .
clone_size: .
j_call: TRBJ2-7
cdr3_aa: CASSLGPDTTYEQYF
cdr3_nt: TGTGCCAGCAGTCTCGGGCCAGACACTACCTACGAGCAGTACTTC

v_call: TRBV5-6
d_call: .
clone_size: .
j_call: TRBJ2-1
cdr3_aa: CASSRRDFYNEQFF
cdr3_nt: TGTGCCAGCAGCCGCCGGGACTTCTACAATGAGCAGTTCTTC

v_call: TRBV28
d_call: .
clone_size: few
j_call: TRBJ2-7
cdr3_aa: CASSSPGGRSSYEQYF
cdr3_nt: TGTGCCAGCAGTTCGCCCGGCGGCAGGAGCTCCTACGAGCAGTACTTC

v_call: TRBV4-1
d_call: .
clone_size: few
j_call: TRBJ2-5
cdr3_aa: CASSPGGGVYGETQYF
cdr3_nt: TGCGCCAGCTCTCCCGGAGGCGGGGTGTACGGAGAGACCCAGTACTTC

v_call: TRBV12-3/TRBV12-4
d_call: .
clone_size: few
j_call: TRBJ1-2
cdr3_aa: CASSFNAVYGYTF
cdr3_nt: TGTGCCAGCAGTTTTAACGCAGTCTATGGCTACACCTTC

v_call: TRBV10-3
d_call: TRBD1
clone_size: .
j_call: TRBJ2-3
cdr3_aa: CAISESWTGGATDTQYF
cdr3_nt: TGTGCCATCAGTGAGTCTTGGACAGGGGGGGCCACAGATACGCAGTATTTT

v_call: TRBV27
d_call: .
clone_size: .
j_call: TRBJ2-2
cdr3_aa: CASSLGLGTGELFF
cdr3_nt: TGTGCCAGCAGTTTAGGGTTAGGGACCGGGGAGCTGTTTTTT

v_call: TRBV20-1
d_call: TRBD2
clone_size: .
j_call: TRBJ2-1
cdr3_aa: CSGLDLAGAYNEQFF
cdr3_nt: TGCAGTGGCTTGGACCTAGCGGGGGCATACAATGAGCAGTTCTTC

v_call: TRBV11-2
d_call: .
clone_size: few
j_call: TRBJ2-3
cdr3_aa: CASSLAAITDTQYF
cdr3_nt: TGTGCCAGCAGCTTAGCGGCGATAACAGATACGCAGTATTTT

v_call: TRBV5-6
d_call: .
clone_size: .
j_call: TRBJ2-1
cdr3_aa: CASSRYVLKTNEQFF
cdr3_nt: TGTGCCAGCAGCCGGTATGTCCTCAAGACCAATGAGCAGTTCTTC

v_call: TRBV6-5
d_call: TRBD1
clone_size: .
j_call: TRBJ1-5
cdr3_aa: CASSTQGVNQPQHF
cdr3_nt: TGTGCCAGCAGTACCCAGGGGGTCAATCAGCCCCAGCATTTT

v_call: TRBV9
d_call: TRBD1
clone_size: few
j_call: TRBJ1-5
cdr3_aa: CTSSEGTGGQPQHF
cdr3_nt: TGTACCAGCAGCGAGGGGACAGGGGGTCAGCCCCAGCATTTT

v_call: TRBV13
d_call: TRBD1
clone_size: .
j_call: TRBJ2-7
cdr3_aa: CASSIGQGPYPYEQYF
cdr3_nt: TGTGCCAGCAGCATAGGACAGGGGCCCTATCCCTACGAGCAGTACTTC

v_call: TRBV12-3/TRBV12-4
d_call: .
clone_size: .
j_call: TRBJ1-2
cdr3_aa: CASRGEGQPRNYGYTF
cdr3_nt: TGTGCCAGCAGAGGTGAAGGACAACCAAGAAACTATGGCTACACCTTC